These 25 T cell receptor beta chains were all obtained from the same sample, sequenced in a study of T cells in Graves' hyperthyroidism and ophthalmopathy. Authors of the study amplified TCR beta CDR3 regions from RNA transcripts. The HTBI primer set served for first-round RT-PCR of the TCR CDR3. TCRdb called the multiplex PCR reads again in MiXCR, with one record for every CDR3 protein. Among 500,000 to 600,000 distinct CDR3 sequences, around 17% were seen once, and the ten largest hold 15% to 20%. Source material: blood. Receptors were obtained from a woman under 30 with Graves' hyperthyroidism.

This clonotype was counted between two and nine times. The rearrangement links TRBV20-1 to TRBJ2-1; D might be TRBD2 (5 bases). In germline, CDR1 is DFQATT, CDR2 SNEGSKA (reference sequence). Trimming took off 1 base at V and 12 bases at J, with 10 bases between the two ends. The CDR3 consists of 11 residues. The CDR3 DNA reads as TGCAGTGCTAGAGGGGATCGGGGGCAGTTCTTC. Amino acids: CSARGDRGQFF.

At least ten counts were recorded for this clonotype. The V and J genes are TRBV27 and TRBJ2-7; D gene ambiguous. In germline, CDR1 is MNHEY, CDR2 SMNVEV (reference sequence). This CDR3 comprises 16 residues. V was cut by 0 bases and J by 3 bases, with 15 bases left in between. CDR3 in DNA: TGTGCCAGCAGTTTATCGATGGGCCCGATGGGCTACGAGCAGTACTTC. Encoded protein: CASSLSMGPMGYEQYF.

This chain uses TRBV9 with TRBJ1-3, with D possibly TRBD1 on 5 matching bases. V lost 3 bases and J 0 bases, leaving 13 bases between the germline ends. The CDR3 is 16 amino acids. Germline V gene lookup returns CDR1 SGDLS and CDR2 YYNGEE. The CDR3, as DNA: TGTGCCAGCAGCGGAACAACAGGCGTCTCTGGAAACACCATATATTTT. Translation gives CASSGTTGVSGNTIYF.

As regards this clonotype: Just one base apart from a much larger clone, this may be a read error. V is TRBV20-1 and J is TRBJ1-1; D is ambiguous. CDR1 is DFQATT, CDR2 SNEGSKA, per germline (reference sequence). V lost 4 bases, J lost 0 bases, and 21 bases lay in between. The CDR3 has 17 amino acids. CDR3 bases: TGCAGTGCTATCCGATTATCGTCCCTGCCAGTGAACACTGAAGCTTTCTTT. Amino acids: CSAIRLSSLPVNTEAFF.

This clonotype has a handful of counts. The conserved closing phenylalanine or tryptophan is absent in this CDR3, likely reflecting a read error. The chain links TRBV28 to TRBJ1-1; D not resolved. From germline, CDR1 is MDHEN and CDR2 SYDVKM. This CDR3 contains 14 residues. The ends were cut back, 1 base at V and 3 bases at J, with 9 bases in the middle. The DNA for the CDR3 is TGTGCCAGCAGTTTATCAGCTTGGGACACTGAAGCTTTCTCT. As protein: CASSLSAWDTEAFS.

This clonotype was observed many times. The chain combines TRBV20-1 with TRBJ1-1, with 7 positions matching TRBD1. Germline trimming cut 0 bases from V and 3 bases from J; bases unmatched to any gene: 7. This CDR3 region has 15 residues. Germline CDR1 and CDR2: DFQATT and SNEGSKA (reference sequence). CDR3 in DNA: TGCAGTGCTAGAGATTCCCGAGACAGGGACACTGAAGCTTTCTTT. It translates to CSARDSRDRDTEAFF.

This clonotype was seen at least ten times. This chain links TRBV7-2 with TRBJ2-1, with D possibly TRBD2 on 5 matching bases. CDR1 is SGHTA, CDR2 FQGNSA, per germline. This CDR3 is 13 amino acids long. Trimming pared 5 bases from V and 0 bases from J, leaving 5 bases between. CDR3 nucleotide sequence: TGTGCCAGCAGCGGGAGCTCCTACAATGAGCAGTTCTTC. The encoded protein is CASSGSSYNEQFF.

As regards this clonotype: This is likely a read error, given that the CDR3 carries no conserved phenylalanine or tryptophan at its end. J is TRBJ2-1 and V is TRBV2; D gene ambiguous. Germline V gene sequence: CDR1 SNHLY, CDR2 FYNNEI. The V and J ends lost 4 bases and 4 bases respectively, with 8 bases between them. The CDR3 has 13 amino acids. DNA for the CDR3: TGTGCCAGCAGTGGACTGGATTACAATGAGCAGTTCCTC. Translation: CASSGLDYNEQFL.

The table lists this clonotype with a few counts. The J gene is TRBJ2-1, the V gene TRBV10-2; D may be TRBD2 (7 bases). V was cut by 5 bases and J by 12 bases, with 14 bases left in between. The CDR3 has 12 residues. CDR1 is WSHSY and CDR2 is SAAADI in the germline V gene. This CDR3 reads CASSLGGGGQFF. CDR3 nucleotide sequence: TGCGCCAGCAGTTTGGGAGGGGGAGGGCAGTTCTTC.

This clonotype was picked up many times. The chain links TRBV29-1 to TRBJ1-2; 8 bases line up with TRBD1. The V gene end was trimmed by 4 bases and the J gene end by 7 bases; junction bases not matched to a gene: 5. CDR1 and CDR2 from the germline V gene are SQVTM and ANQGSEA. There are 12 residues in the CDR3. The CDR3 protein is CSVGTGLGGYTF. The CDR3 coding sequence is TGCAGCGTTGGGACAGGGTTGGGTGGCTACACCTTC.

Ten or more counts support this clonotype. The rearrangement joins TRBV2 to TRBJ1-1, with TRBD1 matching 7 bases. Germline V gene lookup returns CDR1 SNHLY and CDR2 FYNNEI. With V trimmed by 5 bases and J by 0 bases, 12 bases remained unmatched. CDR3 length: 17 amino acids. Written as DNA, the CDR3 is TGTGCCAGCAGTATAGACAGGGCCCAAGGGGTGAACACTGAAGCTTTCTTT. This sequence encodes CASSIDRAQGVNTEAFF.

Many counts were recorded for this clonotype. The genes are TRBV12-3 or TRBV12-4 and TRBJ2-7; the D is unclear. V was pared by 4 bases and J by 6 bases, with 16 bases between. The CDR3 is made up of 14 amino acids. The CDR3 loop is CASSWGSPLSEQYF. The CDR3 DNA reads as TGTGCCAGCAGTTGGGGTAGCCCTCTTAGCGAGCAGTACTTC.

This clonotype was counted many times. This chain joins TRBV6-6 and TRBJ2-7; maybe TRBD2 (6 bases). This CDR3 comprises 14 residues. The V end lost 0 bases, the J end lost 4 bases, and 10 bases lay between the germline ends. Germline lookup yields CDR1 MNHNY and CDR2 SVGAGI (reference sequence). DNA of the CDR3: TGTGCCAGCAGTTACTCGGCTGCGGGATACGAGCAGTACTTC. This gives the protein CASSYSAAGYEQYF.

This clonotype has at least ten counts. The rearrangement joins TRBV5-1 to TRBJ1-1; D unclear. The germline gives CDR1 SGHRS, CDR2 YFSETQ. The CDR3 is 15 residues long. Trimming took off 3 bases at V and 1 base at J, with 13 bases between the two ends. Written as DNA, the CDR3 is TGCGCCAGCAGCTGGGGATGGGAGGGGAACACTGAAGCTTTCTTT. Protein product: CASSWGWEGNTEAFF.

This rearrangement joins TRBV7-2 to TRBJ2-3; D not resolved. V lost 0 bases to trimming and J lost 0 bases, with 13 bases between them. CDR1 and CDR2 (germline): SGHTA, FQGNSA. This CDR3 region has 17 residues. CDR3 sequence (DNA): TGTGCCAGCAGCTTAGCGCTAAAGCCCTACAGCACAGATACGCAGTATTTT. Its translation: CASSLALKPYSTDTQYF.

Many counts were recorded for this clonotype. This chain connects TRBV7-2 to TRBJ2-5; 8 bases match TRBD2. Germline V CDR1 and CDR2: SGHTA, FQGNSA. The V and J ends lost 3 bases and 0 bases, in that order; junction bases with no gene match: 9. This CDR3 spans 17 amino acids. This CDR3 reads CASSFTRGGLDQETQYF. CDR3 nucleotides: TGTGCCAGCAGCTTCACCCGCGGGGGGCTTGACCAAGAGACCCAGTACTTC.

This clonotype was counted at least ten times. This chain uses TRBV18 with TRBJ2-1; no firm D call. Germline assignment: CDR1 KGHSH and CDR2 LQKENI. The CDR3 runs 13 residues. Deletions cut 3 bases from V and 7 bases from J, with 10 bases between. DNA for the CDR3: TGTGCCAGCTCACCCCCAGGAAAAAATGAGCAGTTCTTC. Translating gives CASSPPGKNEQFF.

This clonotype was found many times. The rearrangement joins TRBV7-2 to TRBJ1-5; D is unresolved. V was trimmed by 3 bases and J by 3 bases, leaving 15 bases between them. The germline CDR1 and CDR2 sequences are SGHTA and FQGNSA. This CDR3 contains 16 residues. The CDR3 loop reads CASSFGFTTTNQPQHF. The CDR3 DNA sequence: TGTGCCAGCAGCTTCGGGTTTACCACGACCAATCAGCCCCAGCATTTT.

In this sample, this clonotype turned up many times. The chain links TRBV3-1 to TRBJ2-2; D possibly uses TRBD1 or TRBD2 (5 bases each). CDR1 LGHDT and CDR2 YNNKEL come from the germline V gene (reference sequence). This CDR3 comprises 14 residues. Trimming pared 4 bases from V and 6 bases from J, leaving 12 bases between. As DNA, the CDR3 is TGTGCCAGCAGCCTTGGGACGGCGCCCGGGGAGCTGTTTTTT. Translation: CASSLGTAPGELFF. Variable domain in full (rest from reference TRBV3-1 and TRBJ2-2): DTAVSQTPKYLVTQMGNDKSIKCEQNLGHDTMYWYKQDSKKFLKIMFSYNNKELIINETVPNRFSPKSPDKAHLNLHINSLELGDSAVYFCASSLGTAPGELFFGEGSRLTVL.

This clonotype was seen a handful of times. The genes are TRBV6-1 and TRBJ1-2; TRBD1 matches at 7 bases. Unmatched junction bases numbered 3, after V lost 2 bases and J lost 6 bases. CDR3 size: 13 residues. CDR1 and CDR2 from the germline V gene are MNHNS and SASEGT. The CDR3 reads CASSERRGDGYTF. As DNA, the CDR3 is TGTGCCAGCAGTGAACGCAGGGGGGATGGCTACACCTTC.

The table lists this clonotype with many counts. The chain carries TRBV20-1 and TRBJ2-3; D is undetermined. This CDR3 is built from 12 residues. The V and J ends lost 3 bases and 1 base respectively, with 5 bases between them. In germline, CDR1 is DFQATT, CDR2 SNEGSKA (reference sequence). The CDR3 DNA reads as TGCAGTGCTAGCGAAGGCACAGATACGCAGTATTTT. It is translated as CSASEGTDTQYF.

This clonotype was observed many times. The chain couples TRBV19 to TRBJ1-5; D is possibly TRBD1 (5 bases). The V gene's germline CDR1 is LNHDA and CDR2 SQIVND (reference sequence). This CDR3 spans 15 amino acids. V lost 5 bases and J lost 2, with 13 bases in between. The DNA of the CDR3 is TGTGCCAGTAGTCCCCCAAGCAGGGGCAATCAGCCCCAGCATTTT. This encodes CASSPPSRGNQPQHF.

The table lists this clonotype with a few counts. V usage is TRBV10-3 and J usage is TRBJ2-7, with 7 positions matching TRBD2. The CDR3 length is 14 residues. CDR1 ENHRY and CDR2 SYGVKD come from the germline V gene. V dropped 6 bases and J dropped 0; count of bases not matched to a gene: 5. This CDR3 reads CAISLAASSYEQYF. The CDR3 DNA sequence: TGTGCCATCAGCCTAGCGGCGAGCTCCTACGAGCAGTACTTC.

This clonotype was observed a few times. This chain links TRBV15 with TRBJ1-2; D is unclear. The germline gives CDR1 LNHNV, CDR2 YYDKDF (reference sequence). This CDR3 contains 14 residues. The V end lost 5 bases, the J end lost 4 bases, and 14 bases lay between the germline ends. The CDR3, as DNA: TGTGCCACCAGCCGAGCCTCAAACCCCTATGGCTACACCTTC. It codes for CATSRASNPYGYTF.

This clonotype came up a few times. CDR3 sequence (DNA): TGTGCCAGCAGTTACGATTCTACAGGCTCTGGAAACACCATATATTTT. Translating it yields CASSYDSTGSGNTIYF. V is TRBV6-5 and J is TRBJ1-3, with a tentative D call TRBD1 (5 bases). The V gene lost 2 bases and the J gene lost 0 bases, with 11 bases spanning the gap. The length of the CDR3 is 16 residues. Germline CDR1 and CDR2: MNHEY and SVGAGI.